In its sample, the clone carrying this TCR beta chain was seen many times. Its antigen is still unknown. Time point of the sample: newly diagnosed GD, antithyroid drugs for less than 3 months. Extracted RNA from PBMCs served as the source of the TCR library. An endocrinology department located in Xi'an, China, was where the patients came from. This sample stems from a study of regulatory T cells in long-lasting Graves disease. General study findings and limits: The sample size was small, and this may have reduced accuracy.

Library construction for TCR beta used iRepertoire HTBI primers and Arm-PCR of CDR3 regions. TCRdb analysed the multiplex PCR reads with MiXCR anew, one entry per CDR3 protein. The table shows approximately 270,000 distinct CDR3 sequences, with about 20% occurring only once. The J segment lost 4 bases and the V segment lost 0 bases, leaving 5 bases of the junction unmatched. The CDR3 has 15 residues. Per the germline V gene, CDR1 is LGHDT and CDR2 is YNNKEL (reference sequence). These same records also appear under a second study, on T cells in Graves' hyperthyroidism and ophthalmopathy. As that study records: Stable hyperthyroidism was told apart from ophthalmopathy by a model built on 13 V-J features.

The material was peripheral blood mononuclear cells (PBMCs), obtained at new diagnosis, from a patient treated with antithyroid drugs. The receptor was derived from a woman in her 30s with Graves disease. This rearrangement joins TRBV3-1 to TRBJ1-2, with 7 bases aligning to TRBD1. The CDR3 region is CASSQDGTAPYGYTF. The CDR3 nucleotides are TGTGCCAGCAGCCAAGACGGGACAGCCCCCTATGGCTACACCTTC.